This section outlines one TCR beta chain sequence together with its context. As yet, its antigen is unknown. The data were taken from a study of PD-1 blockade in mismatch repair-deficient tumors. Study-wide results and limits: Tumor-resident clones, often undetectable pretreatment in blood, expanded then contracted after pembrolizumab.

Sequenced by immunoSEQ multiplex PCR; TCRdb stores in-frame clones only, minus some. This sample has 15,000 or so clones, with more than 65% found just once. TCRs were sequenced from a few patients responding to pembrolizumab. This CDR3 has 17 residues. The trim removed 0 bases at V and 2 bases at J, leaving 6 bases unmatched. Germline CDR1 and CDR2: LNHDA and SQIVND (reference sequence). The material was PBMCs, obtained approximately 15 weeks after starting pembrolizumab. This TCR came from an adult with mismatch repair-deficient cancer. The chain recombines TRBV19 with TRBJ2-3; TRBD2 aligns across 9 bases. CDR3 region: CASSIEVLAGNTDTQYF. The CDR3 region has the DNA TGTGCCAGTAGTATAGAGGTACTAGCGGGTAACACAGATACGCAGTATTTT. Drawing the rest from reference TRBV19 and TRBJ2-3, the complete variable domain is DGGITQSPKYLFRKEGQNVTLSCEQNLNHDAMYWYRQDPGQGLRLIYYSQIVNDFQKGDIAEGYSVSREKKESFPLTVTSAQKNPTAFYLCASSIEVLAGNTDTQYFGPGTRLTVL.